This T cell receptor (beta chain) was found in a study of T cells after yellow fever vaccination (dated by TCRdb to the late 2010s). About the full investigation: Libraries from fractions with low cell numbers were prepared with the SMART-Seq v4 Ultra Low Input RNA kit. Two healthy male donors, one aged 18 to 30 and one aged 30 to 40 years, made up the cohort. Blood was collected at multiple timepoints before and after primary and secondary immunization, and bulk PBMC replicates and cell subsets were isolated. To track T-cell clones before and after primary and booster YFV17D yellow fever vaccination, bulk TCR alpha and beta repertoires were sequenced longitudinally.

CDR3 length: 18 amino acids, cysteine to phenylalanine. Of all the DNA, just the CDR3 is kept, 54 bases in frame from base 1. As encoded in the germline V gene (reference sequence), CDR1 is SGHNT while CDR2 is YYREEE. Trimming takes 0 bases off V and 4 bases off J; junction bases not matched to a gene: 12. TCR cDNA was synthesized by 5'RACE template switching, which introduced a universal primer site and unique molecular identifiers. cDNA synthesis was primed from both the TCR alpha and TCR beta constant segments. Libraries were amplified in two PCR steps, with sample barcodes and sequencing adapters added in the second step. Libraries were sequenced on Illumina HiSeq 2500 (2x100 bp) or NovaSeq (2x150 bp). The authors processed their data as follows. Demultiplexing of reads and collapsing into UMI consensus sequences were performed with MIGEC, and V(D)J alignment was carried out with MiXCR. Using edgeR on replicate PBMC samples, clonotypes were called vaccine-responding if FDR was below 0.01 and the log2 fold change was above 5 up to day 15. Each bulk clonotype was labeled CD4 or CD8 based on which sequenced repertoire, CD4 or CD8, contained the clonotype at higher abundance. Through fastp at Q25 and MiXCR, TCRdb rebuilt clones from the public reads, retaining in-frame beta chains. Each entry is one CDR3 protein sequence, shown with its most common DNA and genes. These V and J calls are TCRdb output, not the study's own analysis. Here the sample has hundreds of thousands of distinct CDR3 sequences; about 12% occur a single time. The top ten hold just under 15% of the sample.

With respect to this clonotype: The antigen it binds to is not known. No base qualities exist here, and no much larger clone lies one base off it.

The paper as a whole reports these results and caveats: A small share of clonotypes was detected in both CD4 and CD8 compartments, with the overlap likely arising from convergent recombination. Because abundant contaminating clonotypes from the bulk population could be contained in FACS-sorted repertoires, computational filtering was required. The study included only a couple of donors, which limits how far the findings can be generalized. Compared with the primary T-cell response, the secondary T-cell response was faster but weaker, reaching its peak on day 5 rather than on day 15. After the booster, most of the clones that had expanded following primary vaccination were detected again (around 97% of CD4 and 80% to 90% of CD8), which suggests that memory was broadly maintained.

What this sample's treatment or condition label stands for: live attenuated yellow fever vaccine strain. Two biological replicates of bulk PBMCs were collected at each blood-draw timepoint. A standard Ficoll-Paque protocol was used to isolate PBMCs from peripheral blood. TriZol was used to extract RNA from bulk PBMCs, CD4 and CD8 fractions, and dextramer-positive and dextramer-negative fractions. Sequenced material: PBMCs, taken on the day of the yellow fever booster vaccination. The TCR was taken from a man aged 25 to 40 who received the YFV17D yellow fever vaccine. The V and J genes are TRBV5-4 and TRBJ2-3; 9 bases in between match TRBD1. The DNA sequence is as follows: TGTGCCAGCAGCTTGGATCCCCCCGGGACAGGGATGGCAGATACGCAGTATTTT. Its translation is CASSLDPPGTGMADTQYF.